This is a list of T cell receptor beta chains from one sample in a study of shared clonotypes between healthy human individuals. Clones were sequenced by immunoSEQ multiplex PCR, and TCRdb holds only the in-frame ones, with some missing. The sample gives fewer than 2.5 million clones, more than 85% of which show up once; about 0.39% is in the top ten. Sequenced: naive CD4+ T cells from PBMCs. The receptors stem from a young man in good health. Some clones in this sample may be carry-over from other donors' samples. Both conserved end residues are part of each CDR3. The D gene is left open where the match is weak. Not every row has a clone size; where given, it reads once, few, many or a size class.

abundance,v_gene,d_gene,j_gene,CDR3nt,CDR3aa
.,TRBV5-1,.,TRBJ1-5,TGCGCCAGCAGCCCTAATGCGGGGGACAATCAGCCCCAGCATTTT,CASSPNAGDNQPQHF
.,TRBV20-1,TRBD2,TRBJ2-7,TGCAGTGCTAGTCGGCGGGAGGAGCAGTACTTC,CSASRREEQYF
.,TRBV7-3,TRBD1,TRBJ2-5,TGTGCCAGCAGCTCCCGGACAGGGGGGGGCGAGACCCAGTACTTC,CASSSRTGGGETQYF
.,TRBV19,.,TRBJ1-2,TGTGCCAGTAGTATGGGAAACCGGAACTATGGCTACACCTTC,CASSMGNRNYGYTF
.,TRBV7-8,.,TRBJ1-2,TGTGCCAGCAGCCCCTTCGAGCTAGGAACCAACTCTAACTATGGCTACACCTTC,CASSPFELGTNSNYGYTF
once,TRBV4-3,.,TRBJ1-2,TGCGCCAGCAGCCAACGACGGGAAGCTCAAGGCGGCTACACCTTC,CASSQRREAQGGYTF
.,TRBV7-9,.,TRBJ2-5,TGTGCCAGCATCAAAGCGAGATTGGGACGAGAGACCCAGTACTTC,CASIKARLGRETQYF
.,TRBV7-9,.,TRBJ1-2,TGTGCCAGCAGGAGAACCGGGGCCCCGAGCGGCTACACCTTC,CASRRTGAPSGYTF
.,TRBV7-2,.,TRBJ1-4,TGTGCCAGCAGCCCCTCAGGGGCCGACGAGAAACTGTTTTTT,CASSPSGADEKLFF
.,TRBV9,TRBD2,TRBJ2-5,TGTGCCAGCAGCAGGGCGGGGGGGCGAAAGGAGACCCAGTACTTC,CASSRAGGRKETQYF
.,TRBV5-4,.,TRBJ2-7,TGTGCCAGCAGCCACTATCAGCGGGCCTACGAGCAGTACTTC,CASSHYQRAYEQYF
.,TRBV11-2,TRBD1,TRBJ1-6,TGTGCCAGCAGCTTAGGGACAGGGATTGGTTCACCCCTCCACTTT,CASSLGTGIGSPLHF
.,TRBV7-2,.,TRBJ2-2,TGTGCCAGCAGCCCTAGACTTGTCACCGGGGAGCTGTTTTTT,CASSPRLVTGELFF
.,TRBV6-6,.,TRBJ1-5,TGTGCCAGCAGTTCGAGGGGGGATAGCAATCAGCCCCAGCATTTT,CASSSRGDSNQPQHF
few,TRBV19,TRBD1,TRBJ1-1,TGTGCCAGTAGTATAGAGGGGCAGGGGGCCACTGAAGCTTTCTTT,CASSIEGQGATEAFF
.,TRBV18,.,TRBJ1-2,TGTGCCAGCTCACTGACCGGGACATCGGATCGCTACACCTTC,CASSLTGTSDRYTF
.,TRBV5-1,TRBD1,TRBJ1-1,TGCGCCAGCAGCTTGGCTGCAGGGACAGGGGACACTGAAGCTTTCTTT,CASSLAAGTGDTEAFF
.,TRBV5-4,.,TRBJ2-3,TGTGCCAGCAGCGGCCCGGCTCAGGACACAGATACGCAGTATTTT,CASSGPAQDTDTQYF
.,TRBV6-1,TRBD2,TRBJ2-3,TGTGCCAGCAGTGGCTACGAACGGAGCGGGAGGGCCGATACGCAGTATTTT,CASSGYERSGRADTQYF
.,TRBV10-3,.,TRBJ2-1,TGTGCCATCAGTGAGTGGACAGCGGGCTCCTACAATGAGCAGTTCTTC,CAISEWTAGSYNEQFF
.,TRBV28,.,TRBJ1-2,TGTGCCAGCAGTTTAATAGGTTCCAGGCCTAACTATGGCTACACCTTC,CASSLIGSRPNYGYTF
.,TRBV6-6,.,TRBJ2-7,TGTGCCAGCGGGGGGGGGCGCTCCTACGAGCAGTACTTC,CASGGGRSYEQYF
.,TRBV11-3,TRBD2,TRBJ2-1,TGTGCCAGCAGCCCCCCGATAGCGGGAGTTCCCAATGAGCAGTTCTTC,CASSPPIAGVPNEQFF
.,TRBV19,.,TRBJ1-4,TGTGCCAGTAGCACCGGGACCGGCCCTGAAAAACTGTTTTTT,CASSTGTGPEKLFF
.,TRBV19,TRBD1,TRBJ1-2,TGTGCCAGTACCCACCGGGGACAGGGGGTATATGGCTACACCTTC,CASTHRGQGVYGYTF
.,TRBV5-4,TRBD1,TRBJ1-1,TGTGCCAGCAGCCCCGGGACAGGTACGCAGAACACTGAAGCTTTCTTT,CASSPGTGTQNTEAFF
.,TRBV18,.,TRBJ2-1,TGTGCCAGCTCCCCCACTAGTGGGTCTGGCAATGAGCAGTTCTTC,CASSPTSGSGNEQFF
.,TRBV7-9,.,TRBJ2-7,TGTGCCAGCAGCGAGCCGGGCGAAGGGGCCTCCTACGAGCAGTACTTC,CASSEPGEGASYEQYF
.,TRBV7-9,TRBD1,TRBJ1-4,TGTGCCAGCAGCTCCGGGACAGCTAATGAAAAACTGTTTTTT,CASSSGTANEKLFF
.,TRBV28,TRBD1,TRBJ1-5,TGTGCCAGCAGCTCCCCCTCGGGACAGGGCATTAACCAGCCCCAGCATTTT,CASSSPSGQGINQPQHF
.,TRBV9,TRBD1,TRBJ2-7,TGTGCCAGCAGCGTAGGCCCCTGGGACAGCTCCTACGAGCAGTACTTC,CASSVGPWDSSYEQYF
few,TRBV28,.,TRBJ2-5,TGTGCCAGCAGTTCCGGGACGACCCAGTACTTC,CASSSGTTQYF
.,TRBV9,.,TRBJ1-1,TGTGCCAGCAGCGTCGGCCGGGGGGGGCGAGTGGACACTGAAGCTTTCTTT,CASSVGRGGRVDTEAFF
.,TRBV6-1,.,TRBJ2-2,TGTGCCAGCGGTGAGGAACAGGGTATAAAGGAGCTGTTTTTT,CASGEEQGIKELFF
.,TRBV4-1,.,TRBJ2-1,TGCGCCAGCAGCCAAGTAGCCCGAACTAGGTTTAATGAGCAGTTCTTC,CASSQVARTRFNEQFF
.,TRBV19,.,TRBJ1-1,TGTGCCAGTAATCTAGGCGCCTTGAACACTGAAGCTTTCTTT,CASNLGALNTEAFF
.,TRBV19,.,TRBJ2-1,TGTGCCATTTCAAAGTGGGGGGACAGTCACAATGAGCAGTTCTTC,CAISKWGDSHNEQFF
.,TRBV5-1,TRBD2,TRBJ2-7,TGCGCCAGCAGCGGAACTAGCGGCTACGAGCAGTACTTC,CASSGTSGYEQYF